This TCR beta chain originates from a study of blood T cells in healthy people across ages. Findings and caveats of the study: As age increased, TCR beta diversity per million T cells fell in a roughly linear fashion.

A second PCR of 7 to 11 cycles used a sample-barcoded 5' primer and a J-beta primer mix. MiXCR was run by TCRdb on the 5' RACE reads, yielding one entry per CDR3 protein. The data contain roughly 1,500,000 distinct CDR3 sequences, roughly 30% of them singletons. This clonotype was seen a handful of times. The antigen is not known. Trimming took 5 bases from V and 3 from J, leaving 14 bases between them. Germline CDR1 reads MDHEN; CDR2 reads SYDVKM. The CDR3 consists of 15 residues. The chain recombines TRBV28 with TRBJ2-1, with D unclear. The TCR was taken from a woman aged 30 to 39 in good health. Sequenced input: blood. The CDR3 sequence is CASSPRDPSYNEQFF. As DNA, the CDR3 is TGTGCCAGCAGTCCCCGCGACCCAAGCTACAATGAGCAGTTCTTC.